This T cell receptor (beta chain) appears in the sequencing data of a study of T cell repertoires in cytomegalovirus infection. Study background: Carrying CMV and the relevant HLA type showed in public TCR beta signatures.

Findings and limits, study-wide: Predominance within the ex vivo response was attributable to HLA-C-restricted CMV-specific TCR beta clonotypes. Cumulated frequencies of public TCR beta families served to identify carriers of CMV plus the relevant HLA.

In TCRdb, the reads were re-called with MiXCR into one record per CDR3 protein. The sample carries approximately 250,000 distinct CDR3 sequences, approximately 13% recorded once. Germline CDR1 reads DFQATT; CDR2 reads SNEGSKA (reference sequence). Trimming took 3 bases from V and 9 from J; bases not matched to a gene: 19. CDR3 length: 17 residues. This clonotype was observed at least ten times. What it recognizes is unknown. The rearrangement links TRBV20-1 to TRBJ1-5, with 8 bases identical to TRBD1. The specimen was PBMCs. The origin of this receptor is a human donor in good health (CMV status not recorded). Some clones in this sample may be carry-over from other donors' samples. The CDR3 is CSARPNRDRWRGGPQHF. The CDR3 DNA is TGCAGTGCTAGGCCTAACCGGGACAGGTGGAGGGGAGGGCCCCAGCATTTT.